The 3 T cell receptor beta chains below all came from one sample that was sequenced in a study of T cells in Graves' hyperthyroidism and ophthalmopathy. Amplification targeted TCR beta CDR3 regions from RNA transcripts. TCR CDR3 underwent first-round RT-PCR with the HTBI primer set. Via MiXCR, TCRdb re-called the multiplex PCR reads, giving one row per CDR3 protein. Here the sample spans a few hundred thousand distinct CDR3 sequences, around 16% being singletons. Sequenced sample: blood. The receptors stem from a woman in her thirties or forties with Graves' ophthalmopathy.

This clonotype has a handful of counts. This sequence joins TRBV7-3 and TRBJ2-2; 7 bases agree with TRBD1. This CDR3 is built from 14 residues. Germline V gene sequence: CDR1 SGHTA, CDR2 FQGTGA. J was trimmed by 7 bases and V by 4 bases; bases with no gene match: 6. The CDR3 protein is CASSSHRGFGELFF. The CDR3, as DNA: TGTGCCAGCAGCTCCCACAGGGGCTTCGGGGAGCTGTTTTTT.

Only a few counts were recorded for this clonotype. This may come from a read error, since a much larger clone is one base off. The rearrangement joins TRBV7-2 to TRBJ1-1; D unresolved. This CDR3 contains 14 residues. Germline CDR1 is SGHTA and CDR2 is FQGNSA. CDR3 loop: CAGSRYDGSTEAFF. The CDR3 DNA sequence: TGTGCCGGCAGCCGTTATGATGGAAGCACTGAAGCTTTCTTT.

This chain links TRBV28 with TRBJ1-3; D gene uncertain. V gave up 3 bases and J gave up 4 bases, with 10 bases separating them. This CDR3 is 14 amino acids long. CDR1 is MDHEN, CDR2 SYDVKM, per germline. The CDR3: CASSFWEAGNTIYF. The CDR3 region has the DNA TGTGCCAGCAGTTTCTGGGAGGCGGGAAACACCATATATTTT.